The clone carrying this T cell receptor beta chain came up once. Its antigen remains unknown. Other DNA sequences in the sample encode the same CDR3. These data belong to a study of shared clonotypes between healthy human individuals. Findings of the study overall: An effect of sequencing depth on clonotype sharing among donors was expected.

Trimming pared 2 bases from V and 7 bases from J, leaving 6 bases between. Germline V lookup: CDR1 MNHEY, CDR2 SVGAGI. This CDR3 contains 13 residues. CD4+ cells were split into CD45RA+ naive and CD45RA-negative memory subsets. Each sorted subset replicate got 200 ng genomic DNA, tens of thousands of genomes. Data came from immunoSEQ multiplex PCR; TCRdb stores just in-frame clones and leaves some out. The data hold about 2 million clones, with roughly 94% observed a single time. This clonotype originated in a man aged 18 to 30 in good health. The chain employs TRBV6-5 and TRBJ1-6; no firm D call. Sequencing input: naive CD4+ T cells sorted from blood. This sample's subset: CD45RA+ positively selected. The DNA for the CDR3 is TGTGCCAGCAGTTACCTAGAGAATTCACCCCTCCACTTT. Residues: CASSYLENSPLHF.